The clone carrying this T cell receptor (beta chain) showed up many times. There are 17 residues in the CDR3. The data stem from a study of spatial heterogeneity in lung cancer. Time point: sample taken at primary tumor resection. Sequencing covered unsorted whole RNA taken from tumor, nontumor lung or frozen PBMC. TCR cDNA molecules each had a unique molecular identifier. TCRdb passed the 5' RACE reads through MiXCR, listing each CDR3 protein once. The sample lists about 38,000 distinct CDR3 sequences; around 5% were seen once. The chain is built from TRBV3-2 and TRBJ1-1; the table's D call of TRBD1 was not tested on the DNA. TRBV3-2 is tagged as a pseudogene. The source material was PBMCs, sampled at surgery. The receptor was isolated from a female donor with early-stage non-small cell lung cancer. The CDR3 DNA is TGTGCCAGCAGCCAAGAGCTGGGACAGGGGTTGAACACTGAAGCTTTCTTT. Translating gives CASSQELGQGLNTEAFF.